Listed here are 31 T cell receptor beta chains from one sample, sequenced in a study of glioma-infiltrating T cells (dated by TCRdb to the mid-2010s). TCRdb shows the sequencer as Illumina MiSeq. TCR alpha and beta CDR3 regions were amplified with the iRepertoire nested amplicon-rescue multiplex PCR (arm-PCR) platform from RNA. Through fastp at Q25 and MiXCR, TCRdb rebuilt clones from the public reads, retaining in-frame beta chains. For every CDR3 protein sequence, its rows merge into one entry that carries the most common genes and DNA. Across this sample there are some 6,000 distinct CDR3 sequences, with less than 50% seen only once. In total, the top ten clones hold 24% of the sample. Sequencing was performed on glioma tissue, nonneoplastic brain tissue, or PBMCs (not recorded which). Source of these receptors: a human donor with low-grade glioma or glioblastoma, undergoing nonglioma brain surgery, or in good health (not recorded which).

The chain employs TRBV28 and TRBJ1-1; D gene unclear. Germline assignment: CDR1 MDHEN and CDR2 SYDVKM. Trimming cost V 10 bases and J 2 bases, with 11 bases left between them. This CDR3 contains 12 residues. In nucleotides, the CDR3 is TGTGCCACCCTTGAATTAAACACTGAAGCTTTCTTT. This codes for CATLELNTEAFF.

In its sample, this clonotype ranks as medium-sized (0.01 to 0.1%). CDR3: CATAGTEGGGYEQYF. CDR3 nucleotides: TGTGCCACTGCCGGGACGGAGGGAGGGGGCTACGAGCAGTACTTC. The chain employs TRBV28 and TRBJ2-7; TRBD2 might be the D (7 bases). Trimming cost V 10 bases and J 3 bases, with 22 bases left between them. The CDR3 runs to 15 residues. The germline V gene has CDR1 MDHEN and CDR2 SYDVKM.

This rearrangement joins TRBV30 to TRBJ1-4; D may be TRBD1 (5 bases). The V and J ends lost 3 bases and 0 bases respectively, with 20 bases between them. Germline V lookup: CDR1 GTSNPN, CDR2 SVGIG (reference sequence). This CDR3 contains 18 residues. CDR3 sequence: CAWSANYGTYATNEKLFF. DNA for the CDR3: TGTGCCTGGAGCGCGAATTACGGGACGTATGCAACTAATGAAAAACTGTTTTTT.

The chain uses TRBV20-1 and TRBJ1-5, with D unresolved. This CDR3 contains 13 residues. Trimming cost V 3 bases and J 0 bases, with 6 bases left between them. Germline-derived CDR1 and CDR2 are DFQATT and SNEGSKA (reference sequence). This CDR3 reads CSASGYSNQPQHF. In nucleotides, the CDR3 is TGCAGTGCTAGCGGGTATAGCAATCAGCCCCAGCATTTT.

The CDR3 DNA reads TGTGCCAGCAGTTACCCCATGAACACTGAAGCTTTCTTT. Translated: CASSYPMNTEAFF. J is TRBJ1-1 and V is TRBV6-2 or TRBV6-3; D gene ambiguous. This CDR3 is built from 13 residues. CDR1 and CDR2 (germline): MNHEY, SVGEGT. Between the trimmed V and J ends, which lost 2 bases and 0 bases, there was a span of 4 bases.

By share of the sample, this clonotype is medium-sized. V is TRBV4-2 and J is TRBJ2-7; the D call may be TRBD1 or TRBD2 (6 bases each). This CDR3 region has 14 residues. The germline CDR1 and CDR2 sequences are LGHNA and YNFKEQ. V was cut by 2 bases and J by 4 bases, with 12 bases left in between. The CDR3 DNA is TGTGCCAGCAGCCAACGGGGGCTAGGGTACGAGCAGTACTTC. This encodes CASSQRGLGYEQYF.

This clonotype was detected ten times or more. The chain employs TRBV29-1 and TRBJ1-5; D remains ambiguous. Trimming pared 2 bases from V and 4 bases from J, leaving 9 bases between. Germline V lookup: CDR1 SQVTM, CDR2 ANQGSEA. There are 13 residues in the CDR3. CDR3 region: CSVELGVNQPQHF. The CDR3 DNA follows: TGCAGCGTTGAATTGGGCGTGAATCAGCCCCAGCATTTT.

As regards this clonotype: The junction departs from the called germline gene at one end, perhaps through a read error. The V and J genes are TRBV15 and TRBJ2-5; no reliable D call. CDR3 length: 15 residues. Germline lookup yields CDR1 LNHNV and CDR2 YYDKDF (reference sequence). CDR3 residues: CAASRDRARSRTQYF. The CDR3 DNA reads as TGTGCCGCCAGCAGAGACCGGGCCAGGTCGCGGACCCAGTACTTC.

This clonotype is large within its sample. This sequence joins TRBV7-6 and TRBJ1-5; unclear D gene. The CDR3 runs to 14 residues. The germline CDR1 and CDR2 sequences are SGHVS and FNYEAQ. V shed 1 base and J shed 2 bases, with 6 bases lying between them. CDR3 residues: CASSLGAGNQPQHF. CDR3 sequence (DNA): TGTGCCAGCAGCTTAGGGGCAGGCAATCAGCCCCAGCATTTT.

This clonotype appeared many times. The J gene is TRBJ1-3, the V gene TRBV5-1; D is uncertain. V lost 3 bases, J lost 0 bases, and 16 bases lay in between. This CDR3 region has 17 residues. Germline CDR1 and CDR2: SGHRS and YFSETQ. The chain's CDR3 is CASSSQPAGASGNTIYF. CDR3 DNA: TGCGCCAGCAGCTCCCAACCGGCGGGCGCCTCTGGAAACACCATATATTTT.

This clonotype was seen only once. The CDR3 loop reads CASSLAGGSYNEQFF. CDR3 nucleotide sequence: TGTGCCAGCAGCTTAGCGGGAGGGTCCTACAATGAGCAGTTCTTC. The rearrangement joins TRBV11-3 to TRBJ2-1; 8 bases map to TRBD2. V lost 1 base and J lost 1; bases outside the gene matches: 0. The germline gives CDR1 SGHNT, CDR2 YENEEA. This CDR3 has 15 residues.

Remarks on this clonotype: Sequence at one end of the junction differs from germline and may be a read error. The rearrangement uses TRBV14 and TRBJ1-1; 7 bases are a match to TRBD1. The CDR3 covers 15 residues. The germline V gene encodes CDR1 SGHDN and CDR2 FVKESK. CDR3 sequence: CARSQRIGGGTEAFF. Written as DNA, the CDR3 is TGTGCCAGAAGCCAAAGGATAGGGGGCGGCACTGAAGCTTTCTTT.

J is TRBJ1-6 and V is TRBV6-2 or TRBV6-3; TRBD1 aligns across 9 bases. The CDR3 extends over 13 amino acids. Per the germline V gene, CDR1 is MNHEY and CDR2 is SVGEGT. V was pared by 5 bases and J by 9 bases, with 2 bases of the junction left unmatched. The CDR3 sequence is CASSPGQGSPLHF. CDR3 bases: TGTGCCAGCAGTCCGGGACAGGGTTCACCCCTCCACTTT.

The CDR3 loop reads CASSYSNTGGRNNSPLHF. The CDR3 nucleotides are TGTGCCAGCAGTTACTCGAATACGGGGGGCCGAAACAATTCACCCCTCCACTTT. This chain joins TRBV6-5 and TRBJ1-6, with a tentative D call TRBD1 (6 bases). Germline lookup yields CDR1 MNHEY and CDR2 SVGAGI. The CDR3 totals 18 residues. V dropped 0 bases and J dropped 7 bases, with 19 bases sitting between them.

Details on this clonotype: At one of its ends the junction is not consistent with the germline gene, which may arise from a read error. This chain joins TRBV2 and TRBJ1-1; a weak D match, TRBD1 (6 bases). The CDR3 is made up of 14 amino acids. The germline CDR1 and CDR2 sequences are SNHLY and FYNNEI. CDR3 nucleotide sequence: TGTGCCAGCAATTTACAGGGATCTTACACTGAAGATTTCTTT. It codes for CASNLQGSYTEDFF.

This sequence joins TRBV4-1 and TRBJ1-3; 7 positions match TRBD1. The CDR3 loop spans 17 amino acids. CDR1 MGHRA and CDR2 YSYEKL come from the germline V gene. The V segment lost 2 bases and the J segment 2 bases; nucleotides outside the gene matches: 9. DNA of the CDR3: TGCGCCAGCAGCCAAAATCCGACTCAGGGGGCTGGAAACACCATATATTTT. This translates into CASSQNPTQGAGNTIYF.

This chain uses TRBV7-3 with TRBJ2-3; the match to TRBD2 covers 8 bases. The CDR3 totals 15 residues. J was trimmed by 2 bases and V by 2 bases; bases with no gene match: 3. Germline CDR1 and CDR2: SGHTA and FQGTGA. CDR3 loop: CASSLAGGYTDTQYF. The CDR3 DNA sequence: TGTGCCAGCAGCTTAGCGGGAGGTTACACAGATACGCAGTATTTT.

Sample share makes this clonotype medium-sized. This chain connects TRBV2 to TRBJ2-1; D call uncertain. Trimming removed 4 bases at V and 2 bases at J, with 3 bases between. This CDR3 has 12 amino acids. CDR1 is SNHLY and CDR2 is FYNNEI in the germline V gene. The CDR3 DNA follows: TGTGCCAGCAGTGGTGCCTACAATGAGCAGTTCTTC. Its protein product is CASSGAYNEQFF. Combining the CDR3 with reference TRBV2 and TRBJ2-1 gives the whole variable domain EPEVTQTPSHQVTQMGQEVILRCVPISNHLYFYWYRQILGQKVEFLVSFYNNEISEKSEIFDDQFSVERPDGSNFTLKIRSTKLEDSAMYFCASSGAYNEQFFGPGTRLTVL.

The chain uses TRBV20-1 and TRBJ2-1; 8 bases are a match to TRBD2. The CDR3 consists of 12 residues. CDR1 is DFQATT, CDR2 SNEGSKA, per germline (reference sequence). Germline trimming cut 6 bases from V and 7 bases from J; bases unmatched to any gene: 5. This CDR3 is CSATGGRNEQFF. The CDR3 DNA reads TGCAGTGCAACGGGAGGGAGGAATGAGCAGTTCTTC.

Remarks on this clonotype: The CDR3 carries no conserved terminal phenylalanine or tryptophan, so it likely arises from a read error. The DNA is omitted, as the CDR3 cannot be located on it reliably, and the CDR3 follows TCRdb's listing. The J gene is TRBJ2-5, the V gene TRBV6-4; the table's D call, TRBD2, has no DNA check behind it. The germline gives CDR1 MRHNA, CDR2 SNTAGT. The length of the CDR3 is 12 amino acids, counting both ends. CDR3 in amino acids: CANSGRERDPVL.

The chain combines TRBV6-2 or TRBV6-3 with TRBJ2-3; 12 bases are shared with TRBD2. Per germline, CDR1 MNHEY and CDR2 SVGEGT. The CDR3 extends over 16 amino acids. Unmatched junction bases numbered 6, after V lost 6 bases and J lost 2 bases. CDR3: CASRPWTSGITDTQYF. The DNA for the CDR3 is TGTGCCAGCAGACCCTGGACTAGCGGGATCACAGATACGCAGTATTTT.

Points on this clonotype: A read error may be the cause here, since a much bigger clone is one base away. The chain combines TRBV5-1 with TRBJ2-7; D is tentatively TRBD1 or TRBD2 (5 bases each). Germline V gene lookup returns CDR1 SGHRS and CDR2 YFSETQ. With 0 bases removed from V and 6 bases from J, the gap between germline ends came to 13 bases. The CDR3 totals 14 residues. In DNA, the CDR3 is TGCGCCAGCAGCTTGGTTTCTGGGGCGGGCGAGCAGTACTTC. This gives the protein CASSLVSGAGEQYF.

V gene TRBV3-1 combines with J gene TRBJ1-1; D might be TRBD1 (5 bases). The CDR3 loop spans 14 amino acids. Per germline, CDR1 LGHDT and CDR2 YNNKEL (reference sequence). V dropped 3 bases and J dropped 5 bases, with 13 bases sitting between them. The CDR3 region is CASSHRVSGTEAFF. In nucleotides, the CDR3 is TGTGCCAGCAGCCACAGGGTGAGTGGGACTGAAGCTTTCTTT.

This clonotype came up once. A much larger clone differs by one base, so this may be a read error. As DNA, the CDR3 is TGCAGCGTGAACAGGGGAGGAACCGGGCAGCTGTTTTTT. Translated: CSVNRGGTGQLFF. This chain uses TRBV29-1 with TRBJ2-2; tentatively, D is TRBD1 (7 bases). The germline gives CDR1 SQVTM, CDR2 ANQGSEA. The CDR3 extends over 13 amino acids.

The chain is built from TRBV6-5 and TRBJ1-2; TRBD1 matches at 8 bases. The CDR3 runs to 14 residues. J lost 4 bases, V lost 5 bases, and 6 bases had no gene match. Germline CDR1 is MNHEY and CDR2 is SVGAGI. This CDR3 reads CASSELGQGYGYTF. The CDR3, as DNA: TGTGCCAGCAGTGAACTTGGACAGGGCTATGGCTACACCTTC.

This clonotype is judged medium-sized (0.01 to 0.1%). The CDR3: CSGTSGSLRGNEQFF. The CDR3 DNA reads as TGCAGCGGGACTAGCGGGAGTCTCCGAGGCAATGAGCAGTTCTTC. The chain is built from TRBV20-1 and TRBJ2-1, with 14 nucleotides matching TRBD2. The CDR3 is 15 residues long. Per germline, CDR1 DFQATT and CDR2 SNEGSKA (reference sequence).

The chain links TRBV25-1 to TRBJ2-1; D is possibly TRBD1 or TRBD2 (5 bases each). This CDR3 comprises 13 residues. Trimming removed 8 bases at V and 8 bases at J, with 16 bases between. Germline V lookup: CDR1 MGHDK, CDR2 SYGVNS. The CDR3 here is CASALDGTYEQFF. The CDR3 coding sequence is TGTGCCAGCGCGCTGGACGGGACCTATGAGCAGTTCTTC.

This chain uses TRBV6-1 with TRBJ1-1; D possibly corresponds to TRBD1 (6 bases). The CDR3 is 15 residues long. V lost 6 bases and J lost 1, with 15 bases in between. Germline CDR1 is MNHNS and CDR2 is SASEGT. The CDR3 sequence is CASRIRDTSNTEAFF. In DNA, the CDR3 is TGTGCCAGCAGGATCAGGGACACATCGAACACTGAAGCTTTCTTT.

Note on this clonotype: This sequence may be a read error, since a much larger clone differs from it by one base. Given the absence of the conserved phenylalanine or tryptophan at the CDR3 end, a read error is likely. The limits of the CDR3 on the DNA are not certain, so only TCRdb's listed CDR3 is given. The V gene is TRBV6-1, the J gene TRBJ2-1; TRBD2 is taken as the D call from the table, unchecked against the DNA. The CDR3 is 16 residues long, counting both termini. Germline lookup yields CDR1 MNHNS and CDR2 SASEGT. This chain's CDR3 is CASSVGLAGLKGSEFL.

The chain carries TRBV27 and TRBJ2-1; 8 positions agree with TRBD2. Germline-derived CDR1 and CDR2 are MNHEY and SMNVEV (reference sequence). The J segment lost 7 bases and the V segment lost 0 bases, leaving 14 bases of the junction unmatched. CDR3 length: 18 amino acids. Here the CDR3 DNA reads TGTGCCAGCAGTTTATCGACGTACAGCGGGAGTCTTTTGAATGAGCAGTTCTTC. Amino acid sequence: CASSLSTYSGSLLNEQFF.

This clonotype was recorded at least ten times. The chain combines TRBV7-9 with TRBJ2-2; TRBD2 matches 8 bases. Trimming removed 1 base from V and 4 bases from J; junction bases left unmatched: 5. Germline V CDR1 and CDR2: SEHNR, FQNEAQ (reference sequence). There are 16 residues in the CDR3. The CDR3 DNA follows: TGTGCCAGCAGCTTAGGCTCCGGGACTAGCACCGGGGAGCTGTTTTTT. It codes for CASSLGSGTSTGELFF.